This entry is about one T cell receptor (beta chain). Its antigen is still unknown. Germline V lookup: CDR1 MNHEY, CDR2 SMNVEV (reference sequence). This CDR3 contains 15 residues. V was trimmed by 3 bases and J by 8 bases, leaving 17 bases between them. Authors' data handling: There were no quality scores in the junction-only immunoSEQ sequences, so filtering differed. Method: immunoSEQ multiplex PCR; TCRdb's copy keeps in-frame clones and lacks some. That table furnishes V, J and clone size, whereas the DNA furnished D and trimming. Among millions of clones listed, more than 85% were seen once. This record comes from a study of shared clonotypes between healthy human individuals. Whole-study results and caveats: There were few donors, and this limited the genetic and exposure-history diversity represented. Investigators collected only blood, and repertoires in tissues likely differ.

Naive CD8 cells lacked CD45RO and underwent positive selection for CCR7, leaving out terminally differentiated effector memory CD45RA+ cells. V is TRBV27 and J is TRBJ2-1; TRBD1 is a possible D gene (6 bases). The clonotype originates from a man younger than 35 in good health. Some clones in this sample may be carry-over from other donors' samples. The source material was naive CD8+ T cells from PBMCs. CDR3 in DNA: TGTGCCAGCAGTTTTTTTGCAGGGGAAGGCGATGAGCAGTTCTTC. It yields the protein CASSFFAGEGDEQFF.